Below are 21 T cell receptor beta chains sequenced from a single sample in a study of blood T cell repertoires in COVID-19. Assay: immunoSEQ multiplex PCR; the TCRdb copy retains only in-frame clones and omits some. The sample holds 80,000 to 90,000 clones, roughly four fifths seen once. The sequencing sample was made of peripheral blood. The source of these receptors is a woman aged 80 or over with acute or convalescent COVID-19.

This CDR3 reads CASSLVGDTDNSPLHF. The CDR3 DNA sequence: TGTGCCAGCAGCTTGGTTGGTGACACCGATAATTCACCCCTCCACTTT. The rearrangement joins TRBV5-5 to TRBJ1-6; D unresolved. Deletions cut 0 bases from V and 5 bases from J, with 12 bases between. Germline CDR1 is SGHKS and CDR2 is YYEKEE (reference sequence). CDR3 length: 16 amino acids. The full variable domain, in which reference TRBV5-5 and TRBJ1-6 provide the parts outside the CDR3, is DAGVTQSPTHLIKTRGQQVTLRCSPISGHKSVSWYQQVLGQGPQFIFQYYEKEERGRGNFPDRFSARQFPNYSSELNVNALLLGDSALYLCASSLVGDTDNSPLHFGNGTRLTVT.

The chain recombines TRBV5-1 with TRBJ1-2; 8 bases are a match to TRBD1. This CDR3 is 14 amino acids long. The V gene end was trimmed by 0 bases and the J gene end by 7 bases; junction bases not matched to a gene: 5. CDR1 SGHRS and CDR2 YFSETQ come from the germline V gene. The DNA for the CDR3 is TGCGCCAGCAGCTTGGCGGACAGGGAAGGTGGCTACACCTTC. The encoded protein is CASSLADREGGYTF.

This chain's CDR3 is CASRPSGVNEKLFF. The CDR3 coding sequence is TGCGCCAGCAGACCCAGCGGCGTTAATGAAAAACTGTTTTTT. This rearrangement joins TRBV5-1 to TRBJ1-4; D is undetermined. V lost 5 bases and J 4 bases, leaving 12 bases between the germline ends. Germline lookup yields CDR1 SGHRS and CDR2 YFSETQ. CDR3 length: 14 residues.

The chain couples TRBV29-1 to TRBJ1-1; tentatively, D is TRBD1 (5 bases). CDR1 SQVTM and CDR2 ANQGSEA come from the germline V gene. V was trimmed by 4 bases and J by 1 base, leaving 13 bases between them. The CDR3 totals 14 residues. The CDR3 is CSVAKYTGNTEAFF. DNA for the CDR3: TGCAGCGTTGCCAAATACACAGGGAACACTGAAGCTTTCTTT.

The gene calls are TRBV6-5 and TRBJ1-4; D is possibly TRBD1 (6 bases). The CDR3 contains 14 residues. The germline V gene encodes CDR1 MNHEY and CDR2 SVGAGI. Between the trimmed V and J ends, which lost 5 bases and 8 bases, there was a span of 15 bases. The CDR3 is CASSTGGAGEKLFF. CDR3 in DNA: TGTGCCAGCAGTACGGGGGGCGCCGGGGAAAAACTGTTTTTT.

This clone was counted once. The chain uses TRBV5-6 and TRBJ1-2; a possible D gene is TRBD1 (6 bases). Trimming cost V 4 bases and J 4 bases, with 11 bases left between them. This CDR3 contains 13 residues. Per the germline V gene, CDR1 is SGHDT and CDR2 is YYEEEE. The CDR3 DNA is TGTGCCAGCAGCATGGACAGAATCTATGGCTACACCTTC. Protein: CASSMDRIYGYTF.

The rearrangement links TRBV19 to TRBJ1-2; possible D gene TRBD1, 5 bases. CDR1 and CDR2 (germline): LNHDA, SQIVND (reference sequence). The CDR3 totals 14 residues. Trimming shortened V by 7 bases and J by 2 bases, and 14 bases separated the two germline ends. The CDR3 nucleotides read TGTGCCAGTATTCCCGGGACTTCGAACTATGGCTACACCTTC. This codes for CASIPGTSNYGYTF.

J is TRBJ2-3 and V is TRBV4-1; 10 bases map to TRBD2. J was trimmed by 3 bases and V by 0 bases; bases with no gene match: 6. The germline CDR1 and CDR2 sequences are MGHRA and YSYEKL. The CDR3 is 17 residues long. The CDR3: CASSQDFTSGKTDTQYF. The CDR3, as DNA: TGCGCCAGCAGCCAAGATTTTACTAGCGGGAAGACAGATACGCAGTATTTT.

This chain uses TRBV27 with TRBJ2-1, with 10 bases identical to TRBD2. The trim removed 5 bases at V and 4 bases at J, leaving 14 bases unmatched. Germline V gene sequence: CDR1 MNHEY, CDR2 SMNVEV (reference sequence). The length of the CDR3 is 18 residues. The CDR3 sequence is CASSGGAQRGGRYNEQFF. In nucleotides, the CDR3 is TGTGCCAGCAGTGGAGGCGCCCAGCGGGGGGGCCGATACAATGAGCAGTTCTTC.

The rearrangement joins TRBV19 to TRBJ2-1, with 13 positions matching TRBD2. The CDR3 sequence is 13 residues long. Germline assignment: CDR1 LNHDA and CDR2 SQIVND (reference sequence). Germline trimming cut 6 bases from V and 12 bases from J; bases unmatched to any gene: 5. The CDR3 sequence: CASSRLAGGSQFF. CDR3 nucleotides: TGTGCCAGTAGCCGACTAGCGGGGGGATCGCAGTTCTTC. The full variable domain, with the rest looked up from reference TRBV19 and TRBJ2-1, is DGGITQSPKYLFRKEGQNVTLSCEQNLNHDAMYWYRQDPGQGLRLIYYSQIVNDFQKGDIAEGYSVSREKKESFPLTVTSAQKNPTAFYLCASSRLAGGSQFFGPGTRLTVL.

This clone was detected only a few times. V and J are TRBV18 and TRBJ2-1; possible D gene TRBD2, 5 bases. In germline, CDR1 is KGHSH, CDR2 LQKENI. There are 14 residues in the CDR3. The V end lost 8 bases, the J end lost 0 bases, and 11 bases lay between the germline ends. CDR3 DNA: TGTGCCAGCCGGGGAACCCGCTCCTACAATGAGCAGTTCTTC. It codes for CASRGTRSYNEQFF.

The chain links TRBV18 to TRBJ2-7, with 8 bases lining up with TRBD1. The V gene end was trimmed by 3 bases and the J gene end by 1 base; junction bases not matched to a gene: 2. Germline V lookup: CDR1 KGHSH, CDR2 LQKENI. CDR3 length equals 14 residues. In DNA form, the CDR3 reads TGTGCCAGCTCACCTAACAGGGGGTCCTACGAGCAGTACTTC. Translating it yields CASSPNRGSYEQYF.

The gene calls are TRBV18 and TRBJ2-7, with 7 bases matching TRBD1. CDR1 and CDR2 from the germline V gene are KGHSH and LQKENI. The V segment lost 6 bases and the J segment 0 bases; nucleotides outside the gene matches: 2. The CDR3 extends over 13 amino acids. The CDR3 DNA is TGTGCCAGCTCCCGGGACAGCTCCTACGAGCAGTACTTC. Translation: CASSRDSSYEQYF.

This chain uses TRBV12-3 or TRBV12-4 with TRBJ2-1; D is undetermined. V was cut by 2 bases and J by 8 bases, with 4 bases left in between. This CDR3 spans 11 amino acids. The DNA for the CDR3 is TGTGCCAGCAGTTTATCTTATGAGCAGTTCTTC. Encoded protein: CASSLSYEQFF.

The table lists this clone with a few counts. The CDR3 DNA sequence: TGTGCCAGCAGCTTACTCCTCCAGCCCCAGCATTTT. Encoded protein: CASSLLLQPQHF. The rearrangement uses TRBV7-9 and TRBJ1-5, with D unclear. The V and J ends lost 2 bases and 7 bases respectively, with 6 bases between them. Germline V lookup: CDR1 SEHNR, CDR2 FQNEAQ (reference sequence). The CDR3 totals 12 residues.

This clone has only one observation. This rearrangement joins TRBV9 to TRBJ2-2, with TRBD1 matching 9 bases. The CDR3 spans 16 residues. Per germline, CDR1 SGDLS and CDR2 YYNGEE. Trimming took 6 bases from V and 7 from J; bases not matched to a gene: 13. The CDR3 region is CASTPGPGTGNGELFF. The CDR3 nucleotides are TGTGCCAGCACTCCTGGTCCGGGGACAGGGAACGGGGAGCTGTTTTTT. Based on the CDR3 plus reference TRBV9 and TRBJ2-2, the full variable domain is DSGVTQTPKHLITATGQRVTLRCSPRSGDLSVYWYQQSLDQGLQFLIQYYNGEERAKGNILERFSAQQFPDLHSELNLSSLELGDSALYFCASTPGPGTGNGELFFGEGSRLTVL.

The chain carries TRBV19 and TRBJ2-1; 14 bases are shared with TRBD2. Germline CDR1 is LNHDA and CDR2 is SQIVND (reference sequence). CDR3 length equals 15 residues. Unmatched junction bases numbered 9, after V lost 9 bases and J lost 8 bases. In nucleotides, the CDR3 is TGTGCCAGCCGGAGACTAGCGGGAGGGCGGGATGAGCAGTTCTTC. Protein product: CASRRLAGGRDEQFF.

This clone was detected once. The chain is built from TRBV12-3 or TRBV12-4 and TRBJ1-5; D gene ambiguous. This CDR3 has 12 residues. Trimming took off 3 bases at V and 3 bases at J, with 3 bases between the two ends. DNA for the CDR3: TGTGCCAGCAGTTTCTCCAATCAGCCCCAGCATTTT. It codes for CASSFSNQPQHF.

The rearrangement joins TRBV19 to TRBJ1-5; D is possibly TRBD1 (6 bases). The CDR3 is 16 residues long. Germline CDR1 reads LNHDA; CDR2 reads SQIVND (reference sequence). Trimming took 5 bases from V and 4 from J, leaving 18 bases between them. The CDR3 DNA follows: TGTGCCAGTAGTGGGGGACAAGGTGAGCGGAATCAGCCCCAGCATTTT. It specifies CASSGGQGERNQPQHF.

The chain joins TRBV5-8 to TRBJ2-7; D might be TRBD2 (6 bases). The CDR3 spans 14 residues. The V end lost 4 bases, the J end lost 4 bases, and 15 bases lay between the germline ends. Germline assignment: CDR1 SGHTS and CDR2 YDEGEE. DNA for the CDR3: TGTGCCAGCAGCGCCCCCCCTGGACTATACGAGCAGTACTTC. This gives the protein CASSAPPGLYEQYF.

CDR3 coding DNA: TGTGCCAGTAACCCCACCCGGGGGGCTAACAATGAGCAGTTCTTC. It yields the protein CASNPTRGANNEQFF. The gene calls are TRBV19 and TRBJ2-1, with D possibly being TRBD2 (7 bases). The germline V gene has CDR1 LNHDA and CDR2 SQIVND (reference sequence). V shed 7 bases and J shed 5 bases, with 18 bases lying between them. The CDR3 sequence is 15 residues long.